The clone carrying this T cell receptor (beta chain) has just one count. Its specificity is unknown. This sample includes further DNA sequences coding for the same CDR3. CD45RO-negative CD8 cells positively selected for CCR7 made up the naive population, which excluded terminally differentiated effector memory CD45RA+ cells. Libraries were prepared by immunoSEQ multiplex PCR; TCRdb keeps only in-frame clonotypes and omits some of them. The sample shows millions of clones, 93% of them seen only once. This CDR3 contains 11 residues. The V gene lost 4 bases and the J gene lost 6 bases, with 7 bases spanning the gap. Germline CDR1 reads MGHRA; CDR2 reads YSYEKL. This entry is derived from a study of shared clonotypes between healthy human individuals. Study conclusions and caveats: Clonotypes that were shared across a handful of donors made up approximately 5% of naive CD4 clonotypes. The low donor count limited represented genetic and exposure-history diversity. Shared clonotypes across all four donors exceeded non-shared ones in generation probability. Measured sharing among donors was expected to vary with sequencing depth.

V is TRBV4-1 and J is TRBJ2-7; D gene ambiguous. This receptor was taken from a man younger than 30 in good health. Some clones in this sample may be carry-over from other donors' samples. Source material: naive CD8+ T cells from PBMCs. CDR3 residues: CASSLGGEQYF. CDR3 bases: TGCGCCAGCAGCCTAGGTGGCGAGCAGTACTTC.